The 10 T cell receptor beta chains reported below all come from one sample, sequenced in a study of shared clonotypes between healthy human individuals. Sequenced by immunoSEQ multiplex PCR; TCRdb stores in-frame clones only, minus some. The top ten hold about 0.35% of the sample, which has roughly 1,600,000 clones, around 98.5% seen once. Material: naive CD4+ T cells sorted from blood. The subset was: CD45RA+ positively selected. Every receptor here comes from a man in his thirties or forties in good health.

V and J are TRBV11-2 and TRBJ2-2, with D uncertain. This CDR3 spans 14 amino acids. Germline CDR1 and CDR2: SGHAT and FQNNGV. Trimming took 3 bases from V and 4 from J, leaving 9 bases between them. The CDR3 protein is CASSFPLATGELFF. For the CDR3, the DNA is TGTGCCAGCAGCTTCCCACTGGCCACCGGGGAGCTGTTTTTT. Filled out from reference TRBV11-2 and TRBJ2-2, the complete variable domain reads EAGVAQSPRYKIIEKRQSVAFWCNPISGHATLYWYQQILGQGPKLLIQFQNNGVVDDSQLPKDRFSAERLKGVDSTLKIQPAKLEDSAVYLCASSFPLATGELFFGEGSRLTVL.

The chain is built from TRBV14 and TRBJ1-2; maybe TRBD1 (6 bases). The CDR3 sequence is 12 residues long. CDR1 SGHDN and CDR2 FVKESK come from the germline V gene. The V and J ends lost 3 bases and 8 bases respectively, with 10 bases between them. The CDR3 DNA sequence: TGTGCCAGCAGCCATACAGGGTACGGCTACACCTTC. Translated: CASSHTGYGYTF.

The chain couples TRBV19 to TRBJ2-3; D remains ambiguous. The CDR3 is made up of 15 amino acids. Germline CDR1 LNHDA, CDR2 SQIVND (reference sequence). Trimming took off 6 bases at V and 5 bases at J, with 18 bases between the two ends. The CDR3 coding sequence is TGTGCCAGTAGGATAACAAGTATGAGAGGAGATACGCAGTATTTT. Translating gives CASRITSMRGDTQYF.

In the case of this clone: Other DNA sequences from this sample encode an identical CDR3 as well. This chain connects TRBV7-3 to TRBJ2-6; maybe TRBD2 (5 bases). Germline V CDR1 and CDR2: SGHTA, FQGTGA. V lost 3 bases to trimming and J lost 0 bases, with 6 bases between them. This CDR3 is built from 15 residues. The CDR3 loop reads CASSLGSSGANVLTF. CDR3 coding DNA: TGTGCCAGCAGCTTGGGGAGCTCTGGGGCCAACGTCCTGACTTTC.

J is TRBJ2-7 and V is TRBV2; 8 bases match TRBD1. V shed 7 bases, J shed 7 bases, and the junction held 18 bases outside the gene matches. The CDR3 length is 16 residues. The germline CDR1 and CDR2 sequences are SNHLY and FYNNEI. CDR3 loop: CASNRGSAQGAGEQYF. The CDR3 nucleotides read TGTGCCAGCAACCGGGGTAGTGCGCAGGGGGCTGGAGAGCAGTACTTC.

Of note for this clone: At the DNA level, this CDR3 is encoded by other sequences in the same sample as well. The chain has TRBV6-5 and TRBJ2-7; 9 bases align to TRBD1. The CDR3 runs 13 residues. CDR1 MNHEY and CDR2 SVGAGI come from the germline V gene. Trimming at V came to 6 bases and at J to 2 bases, leaving 2 bases not matched to a gene. The DNA of the CDR3 is TGTGCCAGCAGAAGACAGGGGGCCTACGAGCAGTACTTC. Translating gives CASRRQGAYEQYF.

This clone occurred once. This chain uses TRBV5-6 with TRBJ1-1; 8 nucleotides line up with TRBD1. V was clipped by 0 bases and J by 4 bases; unmatched bases: 8. Germline V gene sequence: CDR1 SGHDT, CDR2 YYEEEE. This CDR3 spans 16 amino acids. CDR3 DNA sequence: TGTGCCAGCAGCTTGGGAGGACAGGGTCGGGGCACTGAAGCTTTCTTT. This translates into CASSLGGQGRGTEAFF.

Remarks on this clone: Other DNA sequences within the sample encode an identical CDR3. The chain joins TRBV5-1 to TRBJ2-3; 11 nucleotides line up with TRBD2. The CDR3 has 16 residues. Germline-derived CDR1 and CDR2 are SGHRS and YFSETQ. V shed 2 bases and J 2 bases; nucleotides not matched to a gene: 4. The CDR3 DNA follows: TGCGCCAGCAGCTTCGGACTAGCGGGTAACACAGATACGCAGTATTTT. Residues: CASSFGLAGNTDTQYF.

The rearrangement links TRBV19 to TRBJ1-1; unclear D gene. There are 15 residues in the CDR3. In germline, CDR1 is LNHDA, CDR2 SQIVND (reference sequence). The germline V and J ends were trimmed by 4 bases and 1 base, with 13 bases remaining between them. The CDR3 bases are TGTGCCAGTAGTACGTCAGGTGCGGGGAACACTGAAGCTTTCTTT. It translates to CASSTSGAGNTEAFF.

This clone appeared once. V usage is TRBV14 and J usage is TRBJ2-1; possibly TRBD2 for D (6 bases). V dropped 7 bases and J dropped 6 bases, with 13 bases sitting between them. The CDR3 runs to 13 residues. Germline V gives CDR1 SGHDN, CDR2 FVKESK. DNA for the CDR3: TGTGCCAGCAACCGGGAGTGGTCCAATGAGCAGTTCTTC. Encoded protein: CASNREWSNEQFF.